This entry lists 14 T cell receptor beta chains sequenced from one sample in a study of blood T cell repertoires in COVID-19. Sequencing was performed with immunoSEQ multiplex PCR; in TCRdb, only in-frame clones are kept and a portion is missing. The sample holds over 250,000 clones; 85% to 90% are singletons and the top ten take 6.3%. The specimen sequenced was peripheral blood. Receptor source: a woman aged 50 to 60 with COVID-19, enrolled during active disease.

The rearrangement uses TRBV6-5 and TRBJ2-1; TRBD2 might be the D (5 bases). The ends were cut back, 5 bases at V and 1 base at J, with 12 bases in the middle. Germline V gives CDR1 MNHEY, CDR2 SVGAGI. The CDR3 runs 15 residues. DNA for the CDR3: TGTGCCAGCAGTCTGTCGGGGAAATCCTACAATGAGCAGTTCTTC. Protein product: CASSLSGKSYNEQFF.

The rearrangement links TRBV9 to TRBJ2-7; the match to TRBD1 covers 8 bases. J was trimmed by 5 bases and V by 0 bases; bases with no gene match: 4. This CDR3 comprises 14 residues. The germline CDR1 and CDR2 sequences are SGDLS and YYNGEE. The CDR3 spells CASSVGGRGHEQYF. For the CDR3, the DNA is TGTGCCAGCAGCGTAGGCGGCAGGGGGCACGAGCAGTACTTC.

The rearrangement uses TRBV4-2 and TRBJ2-3; 10 nucleotides line up with TRBD2. The ends lost 4 bases at V and 3 bases at J; junction bases unmatched: 13. CDR3 length: 18 amino acids. Germline CDR1 is LGHNA and CDR2 is YNFKEQ. In nucleotides, the CDR3 is TGTGCCAGCAGCCGGGACCTCTGGACTAGCGGACGAACAGATACGCAGTATTTT. Translating it yields CASSRDLWTSGRTDTQYF.

In this sample, this clone turned up a few times. This chain uses TRBV6-5 with TRBJ2-7; 8 bases match TRBD2. V shed 4 bases, J shed 2 bases, and the junction held 7 bases outside the gene matches. The CDR3 has 15 amino acids. Germline V gene sequence: CDR1 MNHEY, CDR2 SVGAGI. The CDR3 DNA reads TGTGCCAGCAGTTCTAGCGGGCGGGGGGCCTACGAGCAGTACTTC. The encoded protein is CASSSSGRGAYEQYF.

V usage is TRBV7-2 and J usage is TRBJ1-4; 7 nucleotides match TRBD1. The germline CDR1 and CDR2 sequences are SGHTA and FQGNSA. Trimming removed 2 bases from V and 6 bases from J; junction bases left unmatched: 9. The CDR3 is 16 residues long. CDR3 residues: CASSLTYGTAYEKLFF. The CDR3 region has the DNA TGTGCCAGCAGCTTAACTTATGGGACAGCCTATGAAAAACTGTTTTTT. The entire variable domain, with the rest obtained from reference TRBV7-2 and TRBJ1-4, is as follows: GAGVSQSPSNKVTEKGKDVELRCDPISGHTALYWYRQSLGQGLEFLIYFQGNSAPDKSGLPSDRFSAERTGGSVSTLTIQRTQQEDSAVYLCASSLTYGTAYEKLFFGSGTQLSVL.

The chain's CDR3 is CSVVGQGSEAFF. The CDR3 DNA follows: TGCAGCGTTGTGGGACAGGGGTCTGAAGCTTTCTTT. The V gene is TRBV29-1, the J gene TRBJ1-1; 10 nucleotides align to TRBD1. Germline CDR1 SQVTM, CDR2 ANQGSEA. Trimming cost V 4 bases and J 6 bases; bases outside gene matches: 2. The CDR3 is made up of 12 amino acids.

V and J are TRBV24-1 and TRBJ2-1, with 10 nucleotides matching TRBD1. The CDR3 loop spans 17 amino acids. The V gene's germline CDR1 is KGHDR and CDR2 SFDVKD. V was clipped by 2 bases and J by 4 bases; unmatched bases: 7. This chain's CDR3 is CATSDSDGQGGYNEQFF. As DNA, the CDR3 is TGTGCCACCAGTGATTCAGATGGACAGGGGGGTTACAATGAGCAGTTCTTC.

V usage is TRBV29-1 and J usage is TRBJ2-3; D is possibly TRBD2 (6 bases). CDR1 is SQVTM and CDR2 is ANQGSEA in the germline V gene. There are 14 residues in the CDR3. With 6 bases removed from V and 2 bases from J, the gap between germline ends came to 15 bases. The CDR3 region is CSVERAGNTDTQYF. CDR3 in DNA: TGCAGCGTCGAACGGGCGGGGAACACAGATACGCAGTATTTT.

The chain is built from TRBV10-2 and TRBJ1-5, with TRBD1 matching 7 bases. With 5 bases clipped from V and 3 bases from J, the junction kept 4 bases outside the gene matches. Looked up from germline, CDR1 is WSHSY and CDR2 is SAAADI. This CDR3 spans 14 amino acids. The CDR3 here is CASSRDSYNQPQHF. CDR3 sequence (DNA): TGCGCCAGCAGTCGGGACAGCTACAATCAGCCCCAGCATTTT.

A few counts support this clone. The chain couples TRBV5-1 to TRBJ2-7; 8 nucleotides align to TRBD2. J was trimmed by 3 bases and V by 4 bases; bases with no gene match: 6. The CDR3 runs to 14 residues. Looked up from germline, CDR1 is SGHRS and CDR2 is YFSETQ. The CDR3 region has the DNA TGCGCCAGCAGCCGCGGGGGGTTGATCTACGAGCAGTACTTC. This codes for CASSRGGLIYEQYF.

This clone was counted only a few times. The chain has TRBV6-5 and TRBJ1-2; D remains ambiguous. Germline CDR1 reads MNHEY; CDR2 reads SVGAGI. Trimming took off 5 bases at V and 0 bases at J, with 10 bases between the two ends. CDR3 length: 14 amino acids. The CDR3 region has the DNA TGTGCCAGCAGTCCCTTTGCAGCTAACTATGGCTACACCTTC. Translating gives CASSPFAANYGYTF.

This chain's CDR3 is CASSQAGLGGYTF. The CDR3 coding sequence is TGTGCCAGCAGCCAGGCGGGACTGGGTGGCTACACCTTC. The chain recombines TRBV3-1 (or the pseudogene TRBV3-2) with TRBJ1-2; a possible D gene is TRBD1 (5 bases). With 3 bases removed from V and 7 bases from J, the gap between germline ends came to 12 bases. CDR1 and CDR2 from the germline V gene are LGHDT and YNNKEL (reference sequence). The CDR3 consists of 13 residues.

Concerning this clone: An end of the junction differs from the germline gene, which may be a read error. The chain is built from TRBV11-1 and TRBJ2-7, with 9 positions matching TRBD2. This CDR3 region has 15 residues. Germline V CDR1 and CDR2: SGHAT, FQDESV (reference sequence). The CDR3 reads CASSYLAGASHEQYF. In DNA form, the CDR3 reads TGTGCCAGCAGCTATTTAGCGGGAGCCTCCCACGAGCAGTACTTC.

The chain carries TRBV18 and TRBJ1-2, with 7 bases that match TRBD1. Germline CDR1 is KGHSH and CDR2 is LQKENI. The CDR3 consists of 13 residues. V lost 2 bases and J lost 10; bases outside the gene matches: 7. The CDR3 coding sequence is TGTGCCAGCTCACCAGGACAGGTATACGACTACACCTTC. Its protein is CASSPGQVYDYTF.